Below are 19 T cell receptor beta chains sequenced from a single sample in a study of blood T cell repertoires in COVID-19. Profiling relied on immunoSEQ multiplex PCR, and the TCRdb table lists in-frame clones only, not all of them. The sample lists around 100,000 clones, roughly 91% occurring once. Sample: peripheral blood. The receptor set was obtained from a man aged 18 to 29 with COVID-19, enrolled during active disease.

The chain has TRBV14 and TRBJ1-2; TRBD1 is a possible D gene (5 bases). The CDR3 extends over 14 amino acids. The germline V gene encodes CDR1 SGHDN and CDR2 FVKESK. V was shortened by 4 bases and J by 1 base, with 10 bases between the two germline ends. CDR3 coding DNA: TGTGCCAGCAGCCCCCAGGGATTTAACTATGGCTACACCTTC. This sequence encodes CASSPQGFNYGYTF.

The chain couples TRBV7-2 to TRBJ1-1, with D tentatively TRBD1 (6 bases). The V gene lost 5 bases and the J gene lost 1 base, with 8 bases spanning the gap. Germline-derived CDR1 and CDR2 are SGHTA and FQGNSA. The CDR3 runs to 13 residues. CDR3 sequence reads: CASSRQANTEAFF. The CDR3 DNA reads as TGTGCCAGCAGCAGACAGGCGAACACTGAAGCTTTCTTT.

V gene TRBV10-1 combines with J gene TRBJ2-1, with 7 bases matching TRBD1. V trimming: 4 bases; J trimming: 0 bases; junction bases outside the gene matches: 12. CDR1 is WNHNN, CDR2 SYGVQD, per germline (reference sequence). This CDR3 has 18 amino acids. The CDR3 protein is CASSVPRGHGPSYNEQFF. The CDR3 coding sequence is TGCGCCAGCAGTGTACCTAGGGGGCACGGACCCTCCTACAATGAGCAGTTCTTC.

V usage is TRBV30 and J usage is TRBJ1-3, with D possibly matching TRBD1 (5 bases). Between the trimmed V and J ends, which lost 8 bases and 0 bases, there was a span of 11 bases. There are 13 residues in the CDR3. Germline V CDR1 and CDR2: GTSNPN, SVGIG (reference sequence). Here the CDR3 reads CARDGGSGNTIYF. CDR3 nucleotide sequence: TGTGCCAGGGACGGGGGCTCTGGAAACACCATATATTTT.

The chain has TRBV7-3 and TRBJ2-1, with 9 bases lining up with TRBD1. Trimming took 2 bases from V and 3 from J; bases not matched to a gene: 2. CDR1 and CDR2 from the germline V gene are SGHTA and FQGTGA. This CDR3 region has 15 residues. The CDR3 sequence is CASSLETGGYNEQFF. The CDR3, as DNA: TGTGCCAGCAGCTTAGAGACAGGGGGCTACAATGAGCAGTTCTTC. Drawing the rest from reference TRBV7-3 and TRBJ2-1, the complete variable domain is GAGVSQTPSNKVTEKGKYVELRCDPISGHTALYWYRQSLGQGPEFLIYFQGTGAADDSGLPNDRFFAVRPEGSVSTLKIQRTERGDSAVYLCASSLETGGYNEQFFGPGTRLTVL.

V and J are TRBV6-2 or TRBV6-3 and TRBJ1-1; no reliable D call. Deletions cut 2 bases from V and 7 bases from J, with 11 bases between. Germline CDR1 MNHEY, CDR2 SVGEGT. The CDR3 contains 13 residues. The CDR3 loop is CASSYEVYGEAFF. CDR3 DNA sequence: TGTGCCAGCAGTTACGAGGTCTATGGTGAAGCTTTCTTT.

The V call is TRBV11-2, the J call TRBJ2-7, with D perhaps matching TRBD2 (6 bases). Germline values: CDR1 SGHAT, CDR2 FQNNGV. The length of the CDR3 is 14 residues. With 4 bases removed from V and 3 bases from J, the gap between germline ends came to 13 bases. The CDR3 DNA is TGTGCCAGCAGCTCTGGGGGGACCAGCTACGAGCAGTACTTC. It yields the protein CASSSGGTSYEQYF.

The chain is built from TRBV5-1 and TRBJ2-1; D possibly corresponds to TRBD1 (6 bases). The CDR3 length is 13 residues. Germline loops: CDR1 SGHRS, CDR2 YFSETQ. V was shortened by 0 bases and J by 9 bases, with 10 bases between the two germline ends. The chain's CDR3 is CASSLEKTGEQFF. DNA for the CDR3: TGCGCCAGCAGCTTGGAAAAGACAGGTGAGCAGTTCTTC.

V and J are TRBV5-1 and TRBJ2-7; 8 bases align to TRBD2. The V gene's germline CDR1 is SGHRS and CDR2 YFSETQ. V shed 4 bases and J 5 bases; nucleotides not matched to a gene: 11. This CDR3 spans 15 amino acids. The chain's CDR3 is CASSPTGTRIDEQYF. CDR3 bases: TGCGCCAGCAGCCCAACCGGGACTAGAATCGACGAGCAGTACTTC.

This clone has only one observation. The chain joins TRBV28 to TRBJ2-7, with D possibly matching TRBD2 (5 bases). The germline gives CDR1 MDHEN, CDR2 SYDVKM. V shed 3 bases and J shed 0 bases, with 9 bases lying between them. The CDR3 runs 14 residues. CDR3 loop: CASSLTGSSYEQYF. Written as DNA, the CDR3 is TGTGCCAGCAGTTTGACGGGGAGCTCCTACGAGCAGTACTTC.

This clone was seen a single time. V and J are TRBV27 and TRBJ1-2, with 9 nucleotides matching TRBD1. Germline V gene sequence: CDR1 MNHEY, CDR2 SMNVEV (reference sequence). V lost 5 bases to trimming and J lost 6 bases; unmatched junction nucleotides: 4. The CDR3 is 13 amino acids. In nucleotides, the CDR3 is TGTGCCAGCAGTCCGGACAGGGGTCATGGCTACACCTTC. Translating it yields CASSPDRGHGYTF.

The rearrangement uses TRBV6-2 or TRBV6-3 and TRBJ1-1; unclear D gene. The germline CDR1 and CDR2 sequences are MNHEY and SVGEGT. The length of the CDR3 is 16 residues. V was pared by 2 bases and J by 2 bases, with 15 bases between. The chain's CDR3 is CASSYHRISANTEAFF. The CDR3 DNA is TGTGCCAGCAGTTACCACCGGATCAGCGCTAACACTGAAGCTTTCTTT.

This clone was observed once. This chain links TRBV7-9 with TRBJ2-5, with D possibly TRBD2 on 5 matching bases. Deletions cut 1 base from V and 9 bases from J, with 12 bases between. CDR1 SEHNR and CDR2 FQNEAQ come from the germline V gene (reference sequence). This CDR3 is 13 amino acids long. In DNA, the CDR3 is TGTGCCAGCAGCTTAGGGCACCCCGGGGCCCAGTACTTC. It is translated as CASSLGHPGAQYF.

The V gene is TRBV10-3, the J gene TRBJ2-7, with 11 bases fitting TRBD2. Germline values: CDR1 ENHRY, CDR2 SYGVKD. Losses at the gene ends were 6 bases for V and 5 bases for J; bases not matched to a gene: 12. This CDR3 spans 16 amino acids. The CDR3 loop is CAISWGTSGSGNEQYF. The DNA of the CDR3 is TGTGCCATCAGCTGGGGGACTAGCGGTAGCGGGAACGAGCAGTACTTC.

The chain employs TRBV5-1 and TRBJ2-2; D perhaps matches TRBD2 (5 bases). Germline V gene lookup returns CDR1 SGHRS and CDR2 YFSETQ. The length of the CDR3 is 15 residues. V lost 7 bases to trimming and J lost 0 bases, with 13 bases between them. DNA for the CDR3: TGCGCCAGCGGGAGAGACCACGCGAACACCGGGGAGCTGTTTTTT. This gives the protein CASGRDHANTGELFF.

This clone came up once. The gene calls are TRBV6-5 and TRBJ2-7, with 8 bases lining up with TRBD1. CDR3 size: 13 residues. V was clipped by 6 bases and J by 1 base; unmatched bases: 2. Germline V lookup: CDR1 MNHEY, CDR2 SVGAGI. The CDR3 loop is CASRQGASYEQYF. CDR3 coding DNA: TGTGCCAGCAGGCAGGGGGCTTCCTACGAGCAGTACTTC.

This chain links TRBV3-1 (or the pseudogene TRBV3-2) with TRBJ1-2; D gene uncertain. There are 14 residues in the CDR3. V shed 4 bases and J shed 2 bases, with 11 bases lying between them. CDR1 is LGHDT, CDR2 YNNKEL, per germline (reference sequence). The CDR3 spells CASSLPTVNYGYTF. CDR3 coding DNA: TGTGCCAGCAGCCTACCCACAGTCAACTATGGCTACACCTTC.

The J gene is TRBJ2-7, the V gene TRBV5-6; TRBD2 matches 9 bases. The CDR3 length is 15 residues. The junction had 11 bases not matched to a gene; V was cut back by 5 bases and J by 5 bases. Germline V gene data show CDR1 as SGHDT and CDR2 as YYEEEE. CDR3 in DNA: TGTGCCAGCAGTCCTCCGGGACTAGCTCTCGACGAGCAGTACTTC. This gives the protein CASSPPGLALDEQYF. Together with reference TRBV5-6 and TRBJ2-7, the CDR3 gives the full variable domain: DAGVTQSPTHLIKTRGQQVTLRCSPKSGHDTVSWYQQALGQGPQFIFQYYEEEERQRGNFPDRFSGHQFPNYSSELNVNALLLGDSALYLCASSPPGLALDEQYFGPGTRLTVT.

This chain connects TRBV9 to TRBJ1-5; D is undetermined. CDR1 and CDR2 from the germline V gene are SGDLS and YYNGEE. This CDR3 is built from 11 residues. Trimming removed 7 bases at V and 4 bases at J, with 6 bases between. The DNA of the CDR3 is TGTGCCAGCGGAGGGAATCAGCCCCAGCATTTT. It yields the protein CASGGNQPQHF.